A selection of T cell receptor beta chains follows, all from one sample in a study of OX40 agonist ivuxolimab in advanced cancers. The assay was immunoSEQ multiplex PCR, and TCRdb's table has in-frame clones only and misses some. The sample shows some 87,000 clones, 75% to 95% of them seen only once. Source: CD4+ or CD8+ T cells sorted from blood, taken in a trial of the OX40 agonist ivuxolimab. The receptor set was obtained from an adult with an advanced solid tumor such as melanoma, head and neck, liver or kidney cancer. Both conserved end residues are part of each CDR3. The D gene is left open where the match is weak. The size entry is marked missing in some rows and otherwise reads once, few, many or a size class.

J,size,length,D,V,DNA,CDR3
TRBJ2-5,NA,15,TRBD2,TRBV27,TGTGCCAGCAGTTTATCGCCCCCCACCGGGAGGCCCGGGTACTTC,CASSLSPPTGRPGYF
TRBJ2-2,NA,17,NA,TRBV5-5,TGTGCCAGCAGCCTGGTTCGGGGGACAGACAACACCGGGGAGCTGTTTTTT,CASSLVRGTDNTGELFF
TRBJ2-2,NA,13,NA,TRBV19,TGTGCCAGTAGTATCACAACGGCCGGGGAGCTGTTTTTT,CASSITTAGELFF
TRBJ1-4,NA,13,NA,TRBV19,TGTGCCAGTAGTATAAAGAGGGATGAAAAACTGTTTTTT,CASSIKRDEKLFF
TRBJ2-5,NA,15,NA,TRBV7-9,TGTGCCAGCAGCTTAGTCGCGCTAAGGGGGGAGACCCAGTACTTC,CASSLVALRGETQYF
TRBJ1-5,NA,17,NA,TRBV28,TGTGCCAGCAGTTTATGGCCCCAGGGGTATAGCAATCAGCCCCAGCATTTT,CASSLWPQGYSNQPQHF
TRBJ1-1,NA,11,NA,TRBV2,TGTGCCAGCGGGCAGAACACTGAAGCTTTCTTT,CASGQNTEAFF
TRBJ2-5,NA,12,NA,TRBV6-6,TGTGCCAGCGAAGGGAAGGCAGAGACCCAGTACTTC,CASEGKAETQYF
TRBJ1-5,NA,13,NA,TRBV28,TGTGCCAGCAGTTTGACAGGCGACCAGCCCCAGCATTTT,CASSLTGDQPQHF
TRBJ1-1,NA,14,NA,TRBV28,TGTGCCAGCAGTCCCCCTACCCGGGGTACTGAAGCTTTCTTT,CASSPPTRGTEAFF
TRBJ1-5,NA,18,NA,TRBV19,TGTGCCAGTAGTCTCTACGCCGGGACGATAGGAAGCAATCAGCCCCAGCATTTT,CASSLYAGTIGSNQPQHF
TRBJ1-2,NA,13,NA,TRBV28,TGTGCCAGCACCCCGGGCCCAGACAGGTTACCCATCTTC,CASTPGPDRLPIF
TRBJ2-1,once,12,NA,TRBV30,TGTGCCTGGAGTCCACTATTTGGGGAGCAGTTCTTC,CAWSPLFGEQFF
TRBJ2-2,few,14,NA,TRBV28,TGTGCCAGCAGTTTAAGGAGGGACACCGGGGAGCTGTTTTTT,CASSLRRDTGELFF
TRBJ1-2,NA,15,TRBD1,TRBV19,TGTGCCAGTAGTACCGCCGGACAGGGCCCAGGGGGCTACACCTTC,CASSTAGQGPGGYTF
TRBJ2-5,NA,15,TRBD1,TRBV5-1,TGCGCCAGCAGCAAACGACAGGGACAAGGAGAGACCCAGTACTTC,CASSKRQGQGETQYF
TRBJ2-5,NA,16,NA,TRBV7-2,TGTGCCAGCAGCGCAATAGACAGGAGAATACAAGAGACCCAGTACTTC,CASSAIDRRIQETQYF
TRBJ2-5,NA,17,TRBD1,TRBV5-1,TGCGCCAGCAGCTTAAATCCCGGGACAGCGTACCAAGAGACCCAGTACTTC,CASSLNPGTAYQETQYF
TRBJ1-2,NA,12,NA,TRBV5-1,TGCGCCAGCAGCTTGATCGGGGATGGCTACACCTTC,CASSLIGDGYTF
TRBJ1-1,NA,15,NA,TRBV7-9,TGTGCCAGCAGCTATATGACAGGCTTGAACACTGAAGCTTTCTTT,CASSYMTGLNTEAFF
TRBJ2-7,NA,16,NA,TRBV21-1,TGTGCCAGCAGCAAAGAGGGGGGACCCCGGACCTACGAGCAGTACTTC,CASSKEGGPRTYEQYF
TRBJ2-7,NA,15,NA,TRBV10-3,TGTGCCATCAGTGGCTTAAATGAGTGGTCTGGCGAGCAGTACTTC,CAISGLNEWSGEQYF
TRBJ2-1,NA,17,TRBD2,TRBV9,TGTGCCAGCAGCGTAGAGATCCCAGCTAGCGGGAAAAATGAGCAGTTCTTC,CASSVEIPASGKNEQFF
TRBJ2-7,NA,14,NA,TRBV5-1,TGCGCCAGCAGCTCCGGGACTTTCTCCTACGAGCAGTACTTC,CASSSGTFSYEQYF
TRBJ2-1,NA,15,TRBD1,TRBV7-9,TGTGCCAGCAGCTTAGGCGGGACAGGGGTGTATGAGCAGTTCTTC,CASSLGGTGVYEQFF
TRBJ1-2,NA,13,TRBD1,TRBV5-1,TGCGCCAGCAGCCAGGGACAGGGGTCTGGCTACACCTTC,CASSQGQGSGYTF
TRBJ2-5,once,13,TRBD2,TRBV29-1,TGCAGCGTATCGGGAGGGTTCCAAGAGACCCAGTACTTC,CSVSGGFQETQYF